These T cell receptor beta chains were read from a single sample in a study of cytomegalovirus exposure and HLA in healthy donors. Sequencing used immunoSEQ multiplex PCR; TCRdb keeps in-frame clones, though not all of them. This sample has 150,000 to 200,000 clones, with nearly 80% found just once. Sequenced material: PBMCs. The receptors originated from a woman between 50 and 59 years old in good health and CMV-seropositive. CDR3s include the opening cysteine and the closing phenylalanine or tryptophan.

TRBV4-3	CASSQGTGGTETQYF
TRBV6-1	CASSLQIPNTEAFF
TRBV5-4	CASSFYTPNTGELFF
TRBV28	CASSFPTGVGETQYF
TRBV10-2	CAPGDSPRTGELFF
TRBV9	CASSLRDNQEAFF
TRBV27	CASSSQGGRNIQYF
TRBV7-9	CASSLERVDGYTF
TRBV6-1	CASSEEGEGYIQYF
TRBV2	CASSEDRGIYEQYF
TRBV20-1	CSASLGNTIYF
TRBV7-6	CASSFEASSYEQYF
TRBV7-6	CASSPGQGNSGANVLTF
TRBV7-6	CASSSQGPFTGELFF
TRBV25-1	CASSAWTGDTYEQYF
TRBV4-1	CASSQGTGIAGGPGDTQYF
TRBV6-6	CASSREVLLRHEQYF
TRBV5-1	CASSIRGLKADTQYF
TRBV29-1	CSVVGGRAVTEAFF
TRBV28	CASSLLGGGKNEKLFF
TRBV13	CASNIGAVGTGELFF
TRBV5-4	CASSSWGQEPKYYEQYF
TRBV5-6	CASSSVGQLNTEAFF
TRBV7-9	CASTYGPGGGYTF
TRBV10-3	CAIARVPGSGHIYF
TRBV19	CASSIVRQGASEAFF
TRBV28	CASRSDRIGEYGYTF
TRBV9	CASSVRGLGGAGTDTQYF